The present T cell receptor beta chain was sequenced within a study of blood T cell repertoires in COVID-19. About the research overall: The United States, Italy and Spain provided the acute and convalescent COVID-19 samples. The cDNA or gDNA used as material had been derived from T cells, B-cell-depleted T cells, or PBMCs.

Per the authors' pipeline: Nucleated cell counts were estimated from reference gene primer amplification. Using immunoSEQ multiplex PCR, the repertoire was profiled, and TCRdb retains in-frame clones only, with some absent. The V and J calls and clone size were taken over from that table, and D and trimming were inferred from the DNA. The data contain about 270,000 clones, around nine tenths of them seen just once; the ten biggest clones take up roughly 8.5%. From germline, CDR1 is SEHNR and CDR2 FQNEAQ (reference sequence). With V trimmed by 4 bases and J by 5 bases, 11 bases remained unmatched. The CDR3 loop spans 15 amino acids.

The chain couples TRBV7-9 to TRBJ2-7; TRBD1 agrees at 7 bases. The receptor's source is a middle-aged man with active or convalescent COVID-19. Sequencing was performed on peripheral blood. Here the CDR3 reads CASSSWTGDLHEQYF. In DNA form, the CDR3 reads TGTGCCAGCAGCTCCTGGACAGGCGACCTTCACGAGCAGTACTTC. Filled out from reference TRBV7-9 and TRBJ2-7, the complete variable domain reads DTGVSQNPRHKITKRGQNVTFRCDPISEHNRLYWYRQTLGQGPEFLTYFQNEAQLEKSRLLSDRFSAERPKGSFSTLEIQRTEQGDSAMYLCASSSWTGDLHEQYFGPGTRLTVT.